The T cell receptor (beta chain) described here comes from a study of T cells in Graves' hyperthyroidism and ophthalmopathy. Across the study: Peripheral blood was obtained at initial diagnosis, preceding any treatment.

The investigators amplified TCR beta CDR3 regions from RNA transcripts. In the first-round RT-PCR of the TCR CDR3, the HTBI primer set was used. TCRdb used MiXCR to reprocess the multiplex PCR reads, holding one entry per CDR3 protein. The table lists hundreds of thousands of distinct CDR3 sequences, around 13% of them singletons. Study-wide results and limits: Prediction of ophthalmopathy progression came a median around 6.5 months pre-onset.

The table lists this clonotype with many counts. Its antigen is not known. The V and J ends lost 7 bases and 2 bases respectively, with 10 bases between them. The CDR3 loop spans 13 amino acids. The germline gives CDR1 MDHEN, CDR2 SYDVKM. Not enrolled were patients with uncontrolled infection, other autoimmune disease, pregnancy or lactation. Each 10 ml fresh peripheral blood draw supplied the PBMCs. Source material: blood. The chain employs TRBV28 and TRBJ2-3; D may be TRBD1 (5 bases). The clonotype originates from a woman in her forties or fifties with Graves' ophthalmopathy. The CDR3: CASTGSNTDTQYF. CDR3 in DNA: TGTGCCAGCACAGGGTCCAACACAGATACGCAGTATTTT.